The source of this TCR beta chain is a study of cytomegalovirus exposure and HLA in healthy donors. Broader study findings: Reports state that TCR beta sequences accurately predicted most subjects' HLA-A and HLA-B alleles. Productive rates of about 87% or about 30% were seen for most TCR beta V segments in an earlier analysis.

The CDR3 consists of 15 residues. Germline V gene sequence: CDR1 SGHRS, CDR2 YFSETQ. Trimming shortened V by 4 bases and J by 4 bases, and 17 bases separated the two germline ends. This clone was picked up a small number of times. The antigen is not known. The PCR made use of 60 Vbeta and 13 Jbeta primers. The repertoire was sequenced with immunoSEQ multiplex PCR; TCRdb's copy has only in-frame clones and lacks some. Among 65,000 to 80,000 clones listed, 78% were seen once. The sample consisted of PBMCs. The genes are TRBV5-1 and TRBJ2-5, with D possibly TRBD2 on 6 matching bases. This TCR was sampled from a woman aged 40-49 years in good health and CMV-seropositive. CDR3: CASSGLAGGTETQYF. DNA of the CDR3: TGCGCCAGCAGCGGGCTAGCTGGGGGGACAGAGACCCAGTACTTC.